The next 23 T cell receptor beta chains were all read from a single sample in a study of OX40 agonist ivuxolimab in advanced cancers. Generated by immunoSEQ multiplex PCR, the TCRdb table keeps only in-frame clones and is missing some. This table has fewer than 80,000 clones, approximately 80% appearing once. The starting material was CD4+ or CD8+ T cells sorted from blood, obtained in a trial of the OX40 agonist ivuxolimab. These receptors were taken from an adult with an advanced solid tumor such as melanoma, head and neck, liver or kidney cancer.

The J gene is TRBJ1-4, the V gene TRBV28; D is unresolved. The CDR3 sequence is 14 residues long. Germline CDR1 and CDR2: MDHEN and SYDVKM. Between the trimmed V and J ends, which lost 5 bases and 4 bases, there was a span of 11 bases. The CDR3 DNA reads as TGTGCCAGCAGTCCAGTTACCCTTAATGAAAAACTGTTTTTT. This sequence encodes CASSPVTLNEKLFF.

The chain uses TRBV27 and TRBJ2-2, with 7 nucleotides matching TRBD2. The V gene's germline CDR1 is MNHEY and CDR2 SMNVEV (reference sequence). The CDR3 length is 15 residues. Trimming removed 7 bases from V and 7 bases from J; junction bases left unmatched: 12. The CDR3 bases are TGTGCCAGCAACCTGGGGTATGGGAGGGGCGGGGAGCTGTTTTTT. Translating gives CASNLGYGRGGELFF.

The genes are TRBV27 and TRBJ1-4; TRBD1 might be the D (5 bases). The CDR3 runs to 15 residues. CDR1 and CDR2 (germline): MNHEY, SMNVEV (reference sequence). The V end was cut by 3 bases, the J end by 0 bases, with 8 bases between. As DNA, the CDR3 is TGTGCCAGCAGTTTCTTGGGGGCAACTAATGAAAAACTGTTTTTT. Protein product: CASSFLGATNEKLFF.

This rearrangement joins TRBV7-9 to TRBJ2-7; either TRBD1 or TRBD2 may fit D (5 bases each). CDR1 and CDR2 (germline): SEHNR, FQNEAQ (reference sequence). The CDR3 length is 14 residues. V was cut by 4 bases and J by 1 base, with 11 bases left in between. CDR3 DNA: TGTGCCAGCAGCTACCGGGACGGATCCTACGAGCAGTACTTC. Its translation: CASSYRDGSYEQYF.

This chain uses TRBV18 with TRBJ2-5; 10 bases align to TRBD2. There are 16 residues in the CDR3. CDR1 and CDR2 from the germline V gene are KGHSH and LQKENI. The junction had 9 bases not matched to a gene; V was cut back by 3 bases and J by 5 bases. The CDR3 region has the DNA TGTGCCAGCTCACCTTCCGCGGCTAGCGGGGGTGAGACCCAGTACTTC. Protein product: CASSPSAASGGETQYF.

CDR3 residues: CASSSVRTEAFF. In nucleotides, the CDR3 is TGTGCCAGCAGTAGCGTACGCACTGAAGCTTTCTTT. The chain uses TRBV6-6 and TRBJ1-1; D is uncertain. This CDR3 has 12 amino acids. Germline CDR1 reads MNHNY; CDR2 reads SVGAGI (reference sequence). V was clipped by 5 bases and J by 4 bases, with 8 bases between them.

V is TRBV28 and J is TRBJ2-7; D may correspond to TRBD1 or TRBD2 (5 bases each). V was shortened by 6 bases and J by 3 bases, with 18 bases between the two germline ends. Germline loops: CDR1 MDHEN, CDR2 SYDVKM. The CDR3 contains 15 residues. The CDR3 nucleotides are TGTGCCAGCAGCTCAGGGAGTGGACTGAACTACGAGCAGTACTTC. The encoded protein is CASSSGSGLNYEQYF.

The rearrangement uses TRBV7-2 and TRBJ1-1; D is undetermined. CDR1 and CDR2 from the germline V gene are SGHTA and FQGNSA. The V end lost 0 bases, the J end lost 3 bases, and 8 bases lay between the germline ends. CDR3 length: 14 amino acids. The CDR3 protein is CASSLAGRYTEAFF. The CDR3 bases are TGTGCCAGCAGCTTAGCAGGGAGGTACACTGAAGCTTTCTTT.

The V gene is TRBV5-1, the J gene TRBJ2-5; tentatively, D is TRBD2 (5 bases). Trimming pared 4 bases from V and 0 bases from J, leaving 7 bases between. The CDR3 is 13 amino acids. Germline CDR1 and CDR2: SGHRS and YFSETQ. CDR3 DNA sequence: TGCGCCAGCAGCGAGGGAAACCAAGAGACCCAGTACTTC. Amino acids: CASSEGNQETQYF.

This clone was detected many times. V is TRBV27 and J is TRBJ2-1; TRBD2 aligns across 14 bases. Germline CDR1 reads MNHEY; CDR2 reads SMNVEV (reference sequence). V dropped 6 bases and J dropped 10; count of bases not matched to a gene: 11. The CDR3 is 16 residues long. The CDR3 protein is CASRGAGLAGGGEQFF. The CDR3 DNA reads TGTGCCAGCAGAGGAGCCGGACTAGCGGGGGGCGGGGAGCAGTTCTTC.

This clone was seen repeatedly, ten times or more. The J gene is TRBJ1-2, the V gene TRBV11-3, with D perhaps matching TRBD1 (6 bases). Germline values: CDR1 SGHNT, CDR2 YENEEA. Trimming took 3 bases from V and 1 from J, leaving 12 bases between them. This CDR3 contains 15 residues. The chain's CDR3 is CASSLPGHLNYGYTF. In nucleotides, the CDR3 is TGTGCCAGCAGCTTGCCGGGACACCTTAACTATGGCTACACCTTC.

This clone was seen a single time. The CDR3 DNA sequence: TGTGCCAGCAGCTTAGACCTAGGGACCCCGACGGCCGGGGAGCTGTTTTTT. It is translated as CASSLDLGTPTAGELFF. V usage is TRBV11-3 and J usage is TRBJ2-2; D is tentatively TRBD1 or TRBD2 (5 bases each). V dropped 0 bases and J dropped 6 bases, with 17 bases sitting between them. CDR3 size: 17 residues. Germline assignment: CDR1 SGHNT and CDR2 YENEEA.

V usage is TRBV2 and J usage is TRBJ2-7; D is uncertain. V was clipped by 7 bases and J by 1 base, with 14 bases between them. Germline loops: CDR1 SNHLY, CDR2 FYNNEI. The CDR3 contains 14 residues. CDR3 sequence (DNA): TGTGCCAGCACCGCGGTAGAAGGTTCCTACGAGCAGTACTTC. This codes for CASTAVEGSYEQYF.

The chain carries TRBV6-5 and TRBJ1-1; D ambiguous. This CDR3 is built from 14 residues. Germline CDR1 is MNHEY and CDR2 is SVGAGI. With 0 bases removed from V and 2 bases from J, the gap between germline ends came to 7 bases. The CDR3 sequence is CASSYSRRNTEAFF. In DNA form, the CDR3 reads TGTGCCAGCAGTTACTCGAGAAGAAACACTGAAGCTTTCTTT.

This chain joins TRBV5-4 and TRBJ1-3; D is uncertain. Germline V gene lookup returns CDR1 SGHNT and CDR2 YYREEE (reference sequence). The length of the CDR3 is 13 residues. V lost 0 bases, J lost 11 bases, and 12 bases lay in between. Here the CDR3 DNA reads TGTGCCAGCAGCTTGGGGGAGGGTAGGGCCATATATTTT. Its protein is CASSLGEGRAIYF.

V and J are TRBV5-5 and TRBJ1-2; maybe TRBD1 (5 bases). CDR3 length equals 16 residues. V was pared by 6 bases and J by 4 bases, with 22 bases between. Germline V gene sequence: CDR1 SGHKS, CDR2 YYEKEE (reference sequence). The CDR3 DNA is TGTGCCAGCATACCTGACAGTCTGCTAGATATCTATGGCTACACCTTC. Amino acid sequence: CASIPDSLLDIYGYTF. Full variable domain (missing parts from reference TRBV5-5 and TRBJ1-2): DAGVTQSPTHLIKTRGQQVTLRCSPISGHKSVSWYQQVLGQGPQFIFQYYEKEERGRGNFPDRFSARQFPNYSSELNVNALLLGDSALYLCASIPDSLLDIYGYTFGSGTRLTVV.

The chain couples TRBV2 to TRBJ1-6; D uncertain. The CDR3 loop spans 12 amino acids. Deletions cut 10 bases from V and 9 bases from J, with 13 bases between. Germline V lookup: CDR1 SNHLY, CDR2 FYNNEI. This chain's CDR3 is CATRELISPLHF. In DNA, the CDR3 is TGTGCCACCCGGGAGCTAATTTCACCCCTCCACTTT.

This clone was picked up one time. As DNA, the CDR3 is TGTGCCAGCAGCTTACCGGGACAGAATCAGCCCCAGCATTTT. Encoded protein: CASSLPGQNQPQHF. This chain joins TRBV7-2 and TRBJ1-5, with 7 bases matching TRBD1. Germline lookup yields CDR1 SGHTA and CDR2 FQGNSA. Trimming took 2 bases from V and 4 from J; bases not matched to a gene: 2. This CDR3 comprises 14 residues.

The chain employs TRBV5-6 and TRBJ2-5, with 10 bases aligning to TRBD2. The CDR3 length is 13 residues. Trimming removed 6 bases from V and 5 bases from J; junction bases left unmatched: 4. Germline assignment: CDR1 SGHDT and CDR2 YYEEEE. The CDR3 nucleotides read TGTGCCAGCACTAGCGGGGGAGGCGAGACCCAGTACTTC. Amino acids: CASTSGGGETQYF.

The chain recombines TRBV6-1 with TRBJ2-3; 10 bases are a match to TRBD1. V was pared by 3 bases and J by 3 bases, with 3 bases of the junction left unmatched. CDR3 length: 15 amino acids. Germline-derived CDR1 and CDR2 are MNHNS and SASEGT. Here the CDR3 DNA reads TGTGCCAGCAGTGATTGGGGACAGGGGACAGATACGCAGTATTTT. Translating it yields CASSDWGQGTDTQYF.

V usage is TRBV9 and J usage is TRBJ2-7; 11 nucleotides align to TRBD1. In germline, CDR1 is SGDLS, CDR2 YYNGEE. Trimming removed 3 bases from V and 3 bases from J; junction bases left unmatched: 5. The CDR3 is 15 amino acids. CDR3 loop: CASSAGQGAGYEQYF. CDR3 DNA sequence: TGTGCCAGCAGCGCAGGACAGGGGGCGGGCTACGAGCAGTACTTC. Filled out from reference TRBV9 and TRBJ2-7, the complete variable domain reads DSGVTQTPKHLITATGQRVTLRCSPRSGDLSVYWYQQSLDQGLQFLIQYYNGEERAKGNILERFSAQQFPDLHSELNLSSLELGDSALYFCASSAGQGAGYEQYFGPGTRLTVT.

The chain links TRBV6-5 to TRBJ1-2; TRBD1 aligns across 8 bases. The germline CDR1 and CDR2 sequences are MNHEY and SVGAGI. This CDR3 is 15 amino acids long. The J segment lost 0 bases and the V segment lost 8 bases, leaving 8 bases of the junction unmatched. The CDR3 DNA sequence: TGTGCCAGCTGGGACAGGAGATCAGCTAACTATGGCTACACCTTC. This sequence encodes CASWDRRSANYGYTF.

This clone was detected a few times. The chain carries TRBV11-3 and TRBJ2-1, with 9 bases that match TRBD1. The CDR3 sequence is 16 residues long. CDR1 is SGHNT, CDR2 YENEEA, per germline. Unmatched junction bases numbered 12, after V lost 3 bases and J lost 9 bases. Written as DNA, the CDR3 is TGTGCCAGCAGCTTGTCACAGGGGGCGCAGGGTAGTGAGCAGTTCTTC. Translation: CASSLSQGAQGSEQFF.